This T cell receptor beta chain derives from a study of blood T cell repertoires in COVID-19. At the level of the study: COVID-19 samples, acute and convalescent, were from the United States, Italy and Spain. T cells, B-cell-depleted T cells, or PBMCs provided the cDNA or gDNA that served as material.

This clone was seen ten or more times. As processed by the authors: Amplified reference gene primers provided the basis for estimating nucleated cell counts. Assay used: immunoSEQ multiplex PCR; TCRdb lists only in-frame clones, some missing. V and J calls and clone size are copied from that table; D and trimming were computed from the DNA. The data show 110,000 or so clones, roughly 84% seen once. The V gene lost 0 bases and the J gene lost 4 bases, with 13 bases spanning the gap. The germline CDR1 and CDR2 sequences are LGHDT and YNNKEL (reference sequence). The CDR3 spans 16 residues. This clonotype was sampled from a man between 40 and 49 years old with acute or convalescent COVID-19. The sequenced material came from peripheral blood. The V and J genes are TRBV3-1 (or the pseudogene TRBV3-2) and TRBJ1-3; no firm D call. The CDR3 nucleotides read TGTGCCAGCAGCCAAGATGCGGGTCTCTTAGGAAACACCATATATTTT. Encoded protein: CASSQDAGLLGNTIYF.